These T cell receptor beta chains were read from a single sample in a study of OX40 agonist ivuxolimab in advanced cancers. Sequenced by immunoSEQ multiplex PCR; TCRdb stores in-frame clones only, minus some. The table shows 50,000 to 80,000 clones, with around 90% occurring only once. The specimen comprised CD4+ or CD8+ T cells sorted from blood, sampled in a trial of the OX40 agonist ivuxolimab. Receptors originate from an adult with an advanced solid tumor such as melanoma, head and neck, liver or kidney cancer. The CDR3 runs from the conserved cysteine through the conserved F or W. D genes are given only for firm matches. The size of a clone is reported for some rows only, either as once, few or many, or as a class for expanded clones.

J gene: TRBJ2-1; clone size: once; V gene: TRBV29-1; D gene: .; CDR3 DNA: TGCAGCGTTGACCCCCCTCTGCAGGGTCTTACCTACAATGAGCAGTTCTTC; CDR3 protein: CSVDPPLQGLTYNEQFF
J gene: TRBJ1-2; clone size: .; V gene: TRBV28; D gene: .; CDR3 DNA: TGTGCCAGCAGTCCGGAGGGTATTAACTATGGCTACACCTTC; CDR3 protein: CASSPEGINYGYTF
J gene: TRBJ2-7; clone size: once; V gene: TRBV10-3; D gene: TRBD2; CDR3 DNA: TGTGCCATCAGGTCTAGCGGGAGTCTGTACGAGCAGTACTTC; CDR3 protein: CAIRSSGSLYEQYF
J gene: TRBJ2-1; clone size: .; V gene: TRBV6-5; D gene: .; CDR3 DNA: TGTGCCAGCAGTTACTCGGCTCCCACTTGGTTCAATGAGCAGTTCTTC; CDR3 protein: CASSYSAPTWFNEQFF
J gene: TRBJ2-7; clone size: .; V gene: TRBV28; D gene: TRBD1; CDR3 DNA: TGTGCCAGCAGAACCGGGACAGGGGGCGACGAGCAGTACTTC; CDR3 protein: CASRTGTGGDEQYF
J gene: TRBJ1-2; clone size: .; V gene: TRBV5-1; D gene: .; CDR3 DNA: TGCGCCAGCAGCTTGGGGGTTTTAGGCTACACCTTC; CDR3 protein: CASSLGVLGYTF
J gene: TRBJ2-5; clone size: .; V gene: TRBV7-3; D gene: TRBD1; CDR3 DNA: TGTGCCAGCAGCCTAGGACAGGGAAAGACCCAGTACTTC; CDR3 protein: CASSLGQGKTQYF
J gene: TRBJ1-1; clone size: .; V gene: TRBV6-1; D gene: TRBD1; CDR3 DNA: TGTGCCAGCAGTCCCAGGGGGTTGTCCACTGAAGCTTTCTTT; CDR3 protein: CASSPRGLSTEAFF
J gene: TRBJ2-5; clone size: .; V gene: TRBV28; D gene: .; CDR3 DNA: TGTGCCAGCAGGGCCCGAGGGGAGACCCAGTACTTC; CDR3 protein: CASRARGETQYF
J gene: TRBJ1-1; clone size: .; V gene: TRBV5-4; D gene: .; CDR3 DNA: TGTGCCAGCACCTCAACGTCCGTGAGGAACACTGAAGCTTTCTTT; CDR3 protein: CASTSTSVRNTEAFF
J gene: TRBJ2-1; clone size: .; V gene: TRBV14; D gene: TRBD2; CDR3 DNA: TGTGCCAGCAGCCACTCCCTAGGGACTAGCGGCTCCTACAATGAGCAGTTCTTC; CDR3 protein: CASSHSLGTSGSYNEQFF
J gene: TRBJ1-4; clone size: .; V gene: TRBV5-4; D gene: .; CDR3 DNA: TGTGCCAGCTATAGGGACAAAGAAGAAAAACTGTTTTTT; CDR3 protein: CASYRDKEEKLFF
J gene: TRBJ2-7; clone size: .; V gene: TRBV15; D gene: .; CDR3 DNA: TGTGCCACCAGCAGAGGAGGTCGATTTGCCTACGAGCAGTACTTC; CDR3 protein: CATSRGGRFAYEQYF
J gene: TRBJ1-3; clone size: .; V gene: TRBV7-6; D gene: .; CDR3 DNA: TGTGCCAGCAGCGCCACTGCCAGGGCGGGGCTGCAAAACACCATATATTTT; CDR3 protein: CASSATARAGLQNTIYF
J gene: TRBJ2-7; clone size: once; V gene: TRBV6-1; D gene: .; CDR3 DNA: TGTGCCAGCAGTGATATTTGGAGGAGCGAGCAGTACTTC; CDR3 protein: CASSDIWRSEQYF
J gene: TRBJ1-5; clone size: once; V gene: TRBV7-9; D gene: .; CDR3 DNA: TGTGCCAGCAGCTCGACAGGTCAACAGCCCCAGCATTTT; CDR3 protein: CASSSTGQQPQHF
J gene: TRBJ1-1; clone size: .; V gene: TRBV6-6; D gene: .; CDR3 DNA: TGTGCCAGCAGTTTCGACATGAACACTGAAGCTTTCTTT; CDR3 protein: CASSFDMNTEAFF